Listed here are 27 T cell receptor beta chains from one sample, sequenced in a study of follicular helper T cells after annual influenza vaccination. Time point of the sample: 2014-2015 season, 7 days after vaccination. The data were produced by immunoSEQ multiplex PCR, yet TCRdb's version contains in-frame clones alone and is incomplete. The table lists around 15,000 clones, approximately 84% of them singletons. Material: CXCR5+ CD38- circulating T follicular helper cells from blood, obtained 7 days after influenza vaccination. Subset: circulating Tfh, non-naive CD4+CXCR5+PD-1+ (ICOS+CD38+ or ICOS-CD38-). These receptors were taken from an adult who received the influenza vaccine.

The V call is TRBV18, the J call TRBJ1-2, with D unresolved. V lost 0 bases and J 4 bases, leaving 9 bases between the germline ends. The CDR3 is 14 residues long. The germline gives CDR1 KGHSH, CDR2 LQKENI. CDR3 region: CASSPPGRTYGYTF. The CDR3 DNA follows: TGTGCCAGCTCACCACCCGGGAGAACCTATGGCTACACCTTC.

The chain has TRBV4-2 and TRBJ2-5; 10 bases map to TRBD2. Germline trimming cut 1 base from V and 2 bases from J; bases unmatched to any gene: 4. Germline CDR1 reads LGHNA; CDR2 reads YNFKEQ. This CDR3 contains 16 residues. The CDR3 sequence is CASSQAGTSAQETQYF. The CDR3 DNA reads TGTGCCAGCAGCCAAGCCGGGACTAGCGCTCAAGAGACCCAGTACTTC.

The J gene is TRBJ1-2, the V gene TRBV6-5, with D unclear. Per germline, CDR1 MNHEY and CDR2 SVGAGI. V dropped 6 bases and J dropped 5 bases, with 16 bases sitting between them. CDR3 length: 14 amino acids. In DNA form, the CDR3 reads TGTGCCAGCAGCCAAGGACGGGAGCTTTATGGCTACACCTTC. This sequence encodes CASSQGRELYGYTF.

This chain connects TRBV2 to TRBJ1-5, with D hard to call. V lost 0 bases to trimming and J lost 4 bases, with 7 bases between them. The CDR3 is 14 amino acids. Per germline, CDR1 SNHLY and CDR2 FYNNEI. CDR3 loop: CASSEARGNQPQHF. CDR3 nucleotide sequence: TGTGCCAGCAGTGAAGCGCGGGGAAATCAGCCCCAGCATTTT. The full variable domain, rest sourced from reference TRBV2 and TRBJ1-5, is EPEVTQTPSHQVTQMGQEVILRCVPISNHLYFYWYRQILGQKVEFLVSFYNNEISEKSEIFDDQFSVERPDGSNFTLKIRSTKLEDSAMYFCASSEARGNQPQHFGDGTRLSIL.

This clone was found once. This chain uses TRBV7-2 with TRBJ1-1; D may be TRBD1 (6 bases). The V gene's germline CDR1 is SGHTA and CDR2 FQGNSA. V lost 2 bases and J 11 bases, leaving 12 bases between the germline ends. CDR3 length equals 12 residues. DNA of the CDR3: TGTGCCAGCAGCTTAAACTGGGGGCCGGCTTTCTTT. Translating gives CASSLNWGPAFF. Using reference TRBV7-2 and TRBJ1-1 for the parts outside the CDR3, the full variable domain is GAGVSQSPSNKVTEKGKDVELRCDPISGHTALYWYRQSLGQGLEFLIYFQGNSAPDKSGLPSDRFSAERTGGSVSTLTIQRTQQEDSAVYLCASSLNWGPAFFGQGTRLTVV.

The chain has TRBV10-3 and TRBJ2-3; TRBD1 aligns across 10 bases. V lost 11 bases and J lost 5; bases outside the gene matches: 13. The CDR3 consists of 15 residues. Per germline, CDR1 ENHRY and CDR2 SYGVKD. CDR3 sequence reads: CASIPGQGSGDTQYF. In nucleotides, the CDR3 is TGTGCCTCAATTCCGGGACAGGGGTCGGGAGATACGCAGTATTTT.

This chain connects TRBV7-2 to TRBJ2-1; 11 bases are shared with TRBD2. The CDR3 extends over 15 amino acids. Germline V gene sequence: CDR1 SGHTA, CDR2 FQGNSA. J gave up 4 bases and V 3 bases, and 2 bases lay outside the gene matches. This chain's CDR3 is CASSFSGRGYNEQFF. The CDR3 region has the DNA TGTGCCAGCAGCTTTAGCGGGAGGGGGTACAATGAGCAGTTCTTC.

J is TRBJ2-7 and V is TRBV11-2; 7 nucleotides agree with TRBD2. Germline V gene sequence: CDR1 SGHAT, CDR2 FQNNGV. The CDR3 consists of 13 residues. The J segment lost 10 bases and the V segment lost 5 bases, leaving 11 bases of the junction unmatched. The CDR3 protein is CASSPTLAARQYF. DNA for the CDR3: TGTGCCAGCAGCCCCACCCTAGCGGCAAGACAGTACTTC.

J is TRBJ1-3 and V is TRBV19; possible D gene TRBD1, 5 bases. The CDR3 consists of 16 residues. Germline V gene sequence: CDR1 LNHDA, CDR2 SQIVND (reference sequence). The ends were cut back, 7 bases at V and 0 bases at J, with 16 bases in the middle. The CDR3 nucleotides are TGTGCCAGTACTTTCAAGGACACGTACTCTGGAAACACCATATATTTT. This translates into CASTFKDTYSGNTIYF.

The chain recombines TRBV2 with TRBJ2-7; TRBD2 matches 7 bases. The CDR3 consists of 12 residues. Trimming took 6 bases from V and 6 from J; bases not matched to a gene: 5. Germline-derived CDR1 and CDR2 are SNHLY and FYNNEI. This CDR3 reads CASRVSSGEQYF. The CDR3 region has the DNA TGTGCCAGCAGAGTTTCTAGCGGCGAGCAGTACTTC.

The chain combines TRBV19 with TRBJ2-3; 9 nucleotides line up with TRBD1. CDR3 size: 16 residues. The V segment lost 3 bases and the J segment 8 bases; nucleotides outside the gene matches: 12. The V gene's germline CDR1 is LNHDA and CDR2 SQIVND (reference sequence). CDR3 sequence: CASSIVRTGAQGTQYF. In DNA form, the CDR3 reads TGTGCCAGTAGTATTGTGAGGACAGGGGCTCAGGGTACGCAGTATTTT. The full variable domain, completed using reference TRBV19 and TRBJ2-3, is DGGITQSPKYLFRKEGQNVTLSCEQNLNHDAMYWYRQDPGQGLRLIYYSQIVNDFQKGDIAEGYSVSREKKESFPLTVTSAQKNPTAFYLCASSIVRTGAQGTQYFGPGTRLTVL.

This clone was seen a single time. The chain uses TRBV7-8 and TRBJ2-7, with D perhaps TRBD1 (6 bases). Germline lookup yields CDR1 SGHVS and CDR2 FQNEAQ. The CDR3 covers 12 residues. V was shortened by 5 bases and J by 7 bases, with 12 bases between the two germline ends. CDR3 bases: TGTGCCAGCAGCGTTTCTAGGGGGGAGCAGTACTTC. Translated, it gives CASSVSRGEQYF. The variable domain in full, with the rest retrieved from reference TRBV7-8 and TRBJ2-7, is GAGVSQSPRYKVAKRGQDVALRCDPISGHVSLFWYQQALGQGPEFLTYFQNEAQLDKSGLPSDRFFAERPEGSVSTLKIQRTQQEDSAVYLCASSVSRGEQYFGPGTRLTVT.

The gene calls are TRBV5-1 and TRBJ2-1; TRBD2 aligns across 10 bases. The CDR3 length is 15 residues. Per the germline V gene, CDR1 is SGHRS and CDR2 is YFSETQ. Trimming at V came to 2 bases and at J to 3 bases, leaving 2 bases not matched to a gene. As DNA, the CDR3 is TGCGCCAGCAGCTTACTAGCGGGGAACTACAATGAGCAGTTCTTC. Encoded protein: CASSLLAGNYNEQFF.

This rearrangement joins TRBV5-4 to TRBJ1-1; D unresolved. V was cut by 6 bases and J by 3 bases, with 15 bases left in between. This CDR3 is 14 amino acids long. Germline V CDR1 and CDR2: SGHNT, YYREEE (reference sequence). Written as DNA, the CDR3 is TGTGCCAGCACCCCTAGAGGTGGCGACACTGAAGCTTTCTTT. Its translation: CASTPRGGDTEAFF.

The rearrangement joins TRBV4-3 to TRBJ2-5; D is unclear. Germline values: CDR1 LGHNA, CDR2 YSLEER. Deletions cut 2 bases from V and 3 bases from J, with 7 bases between. The CDR3 covers 13 residues. In nucleotides, the CDR3 is TGCGCCAGCAGCCAACCCCCCGAAGAGACCCAGTACTTC. Its protein product is CASSQPPEETQYF.

The V call is TRBV11-2, the J call TRBJ2-3; 9 nucleotides match TRBD2. The germline gives CDR1 SGHAT, CDR2 FQNNGV. The CDR3 runs to 15 residues. V was pared by 7 bases and J by 6 bases, with 11 bases of the junction left unmatched. CDR3 sequence: CASTPLSGRMDTQYF. For the CDR3, the DNA is TGTGCCAGCACCCCCCTCAGCGGGAGGATGGATACGCAGTATTTT.

This clone was seen a few times. The rearrangement joins TRBV30 to TRBJ2-7; 8 nucleotides line up with TRBD2. Trimming removed 3 bases from V and 5 bases from J; junction bases left unmatched: 12. This CDR3 contains 15 residues. The germline V gene has CDR1 GTSNPN and CDR2 SVGIG (reference sequence). CDR3 nucleotide sequence: TGTGCCTGGAGCCAACCGGGACTAGGCGTAAACGAGCAGTACTTC. It encodes CAWSQPGLGVNEQYF.

This chain's CDR3 is CASSIPGTGGRGYTF. In nucleotides, the CDR3 is TGTGCCAGCAGCATCCCCGGGACAGGGGGACGAGGCTACACCTTC. The chain combines TRBV6-5 with TRBJ1-2, with 11 nucleotides matching TRBD1. In germline, CDR1 is MNHEY, CDR2 SVGAGI. CDR3 length equals 15 residues. Trimming removed 6 bases from V and 8 bases from J; junction bases left unmatched: 11.

This chain uses TRBV14 with TRBJ1-2; D gene unclear. The CDR3 is 14 amino acids. Germline CDR1 SGHDN, CDR2 FVKESK. V lost 0 bases, J lost 5 bases, and 10 bases lay in between. The CDR3: CASSQEAPLYGYTF. DNA for the CDR3: TGTGCCAGCAGCCAAGAGGCCCCCTTGTATGGCTACACCTTC.

The chain uses TRBV18 and TRBJ1-5; 9 nucleotides match TRBD1. The junction had 7 bases not matched to a gene; V was cut back by 5 bases and J by 5 bases. CDR3 length: 15 amino acids. Germline V gene lookup returns CDR1 KGHSH and CDR2 LQKENI. CDR3 loop: CASSYGQGRDQPQHF. In DNA, the CDR3 is TGTGCCAGCTCATACGGACAGGGGCGGGATCAGCCCCAGCATTTT.

This clone was seen more than once but under ten times. The rearrangement joins TRBV7-8 to TRBJ2-7; 11 bases align to TRBD2. This CDR3 contains 14 residues. Germline V lookup: CDR1 SGHVS, CDR2 FQNEAQ. The J segment lost 3 bases and the V segment lost 4 bases, leaving 2 bases of the junction unmatched. In DNA, the CDR3 is TGTGCCAGCAGCTCTCTAGCGGGAGGCTACGAGCAGTACTTC. Its protein is CASSSLAGGYEQYF.

This chain joins TRBV5-1 and TRBJ2-1; 8 nucleotides match TRBD1. This CDR3 spans 14 amino acids. V lost 0 bases to trimming and J lost 4 bases; unmatched junction nucleotides: 0. Germline loops: CDR1 SGHRS, CDR2 YFSETQ. In DNA, the CDR3 is TGCGCCAGCAGCTTGGGACAGGGGTACAATGAGCAGTTCTTC. Encoded protein: CASSLGQGYNEQFF.

This rearrangement joins TRBV19 to TRBJ1-1, with D possibly being TRBD1 (5 bases). Looked up from germline, CDR1 is LNHDA and CDR2 is SQIVND (reference sequence). Trimming stripped 5 bases from V and 3 bases from J, with 13 bases between. This CDR3 is 14 amino acids long. This CDR3 is CASSASGGHTEAFF. CDR3 nucleotide sequence: TGTGCCAGTAGTGCCTCCGGGGGTCACACTGAAGCTTTCTTT.

The chain recombines TRBV19 with TRBJ2-3; D perhaps matches TRBD2 (5 bases). The CDR3 length is 14 residues. CDR1 and CDR2 (germline): LNHDA, SQIVND (reference sequence). The V gene lost 6 bases and the J gene lost 0 bases, with 10 bases spanning the gap. CDR3 protein: CASSPQRSTDTQYF. In DNA, the CDR3 is TGTGCCAGTAGCCCCCAGCGGAGCACAGATACGCAGTATTTT. Based on the CDR3 plus reference TRBV19 and TRBJ2-3, the full variable domain is DGGITQSPKYLFRKEGQNVTLSCEQNLNHDAMYWYRQDPGQGLRLIYYSQIVNDFQKGDIAEGYSVSREKKESFPLTVTSAQKNPTAFYLCASSPQRSTDTQYFGPGTRLTVL.

V is TRBV28 and J is TRBJ2-7, with a possible D match to TRBD1 (6 bases). The V and J ends lost 8 bases and 3 bases respectively, with 14 bases between them. The germline CDR1 and CDR2 sequences are MDHEN and SYDVKM. This CDR3 has 13 amino acids. Here the CDR3 DNA reads TGTGCCAGCGAGGCGGAGGACAGCTACGAGCAGTACTTC. This translates into CASEAEDSYEQYF.

The rearrangement uses TRBV30 and TRBJ2-2; 8 bases match TRBD1. There are 14 residues in the CDR3. From germline, CDR1 is GTSNPN and CDR2 SVGIG (reference sequence). V shed 1 base, J shed 5 bases, and the junction held 3 bases outside the gene matches. CDR3 in amino acids: CAWSAGQGTGELFF. For the CDR3, the DNA is TGTGCCTGGAGTGCCGGACAGGGAACCGGGGAGCTGTTTTTT.

The genes are TRBV4-1 and TRBJ1-2, with D unresolved. Trimming left V 0 bases short and J 2 bases short, with 10 bases between. This CDR3 contains 15 residues. Germline CDR1 is MGHRA and CDR2 is YSYEKL. The CDR3 DNA reads TGCGCCAGCAGCCAAGAACTTTCGGTAAACTATGGCTACACCTTC. It encodes CASSQELSVNYGYTF.